This T cell receptor beta chain emerged from a study of blood T cell repertoires in COVID-19. Study-level background: The analysed material was cDNA or gDNA that came from T cells, B-cell-depleted T cells, or PBMCs.

Clones were read by immunoSEQ multiplex PCR, and TCRdb kept only the in-frame ones, dropping some. The sample comprises tens of thousands of clones, 70% to 90% of which are singletons, and approximately 12% rests with the top ten. With 0 bases clipped from V and 0 bases from J, the junction kept 11 bases outside the gene matches. Germline loops: CDR1 LNHNV, CDR2 YYDKDF (reference sequence). The CDR3 spans 19 residues. The sequence was obtained from a man between 65 and 85 years old with active or convalescent COVID-19. The V gene is TRBV15, the J gene TRBJ2-4, with 7 bases identical to TRBD1. Sequencing was performed on peripheral blood. The CDR3, as DNA: TGTGCCACCAGCAGAGACGCCGGGACAGCGGACCTAGCCAAAAACATTCAGTACTTC. Its translation: CATSRDAGTADLAKNIQYF.